What follows are 32 T cell receptor beta chains derived from one specimen sequenced in a study of T cells after posttransplantation cyclophosphamide. The repertoire was sequenced with immunoSEQ multiplex PCR; TCRdb's copy has only in-frame clones and lacks some. This sample has 15,000 to 18,000 clones, with less than 90% found just once. Sampled 1 year posttransplant, controls received myeloablative marrow transplants, methotrexate and a calcineurin inhibitor. The sequencing used PBMCs, collected 371 days after allogeneic stem cell transplant with calcineurin inhibitor and methotrexate. All receptors come from a young adult male patient who received an allogeneic stem cell transplant from a related donor, was CMV-positive, and had no GVHD. A share of the T cells may be of graft donor origin.

V gene TRBV7-2 combines with J gene TRBJ2-1; D remains unclear. This CDR3 is 17 amino acids long. With 1 base removed from V and 0 bases from J, the gap between germline ends came to 13 bases. CDR1 is SGHTA, CDR2 FQGNSA, per germline. The CDR3, as DNA: TGTGCCAGCAGCTTAGTAGGCAGGCTGAGCTCCTACAATGAGCAGTTCTTC. It translates to CASSLVGRLSSYNEQFF.

The CDR3 DNA sequence: TGTGCCAGTAGTATAGAGCGAGCCTCGGTTGAGCAGTTCTTC. Residues: CASSIERASVEQFF. The chain employs TRBV19 and TRBJ2-1; D is unclear. The germline CDR1 and CDR2 sequences are LNHDA and SQIVND (reference sequence). With 0 bases removed from V and 9 bases from J, the gap between germline ends came to 12 bases. CDR3 size: 14 residues. Complete variable domain (other parts from reference TRBV19 and TRBJ2-1): DGGITQSPKYLFRKEGQNVTLSCEQNLNHDAMYWYRQDPGQGLRLIYYSQIVNDFQKGDIAEGYSVSREKKESFPLTVTSAQKNPTAFYLCASSIERASVEQFFGPGTRLTVL.

This clone was counted a single time. This rearrangement joins TRBV5-6 to TRBJ2-5; 7 bases map to TRBD2. CDR1 and CDR2 from the germline V gene are SGHDT and YYEEEE. J lost 1 base, V lost 0 bases, and 3 bases had no gene match. There are 15 residues in the CDR3. For the CDR3, the DNA is TGTGCCAGCAGCTTGGGTGGGAGGGCCCAAGAGACCCAGTACTTC. The encoded protein is CASSLGGRAQETQYF.

The genes are TRBV6-1 and TRBJ1-1; 7 bases match TRBD1. This CDR3 comprises 14 residues. The germline V gene has CDR1 MNHNS and CDR2 SASEGT. The V and J ends lost 6 bases and 0 bases, in that order; junction bases with no gene match: 4. The DNA for the CDR3 is TGTGCCAGCAGGAAAACAGGGGTGAACACTGAAGCTTTCTTT. This codes for CASRKTGVNTEAFF.

The J gene is TRBJ1-1, the V gene TRBV21-1; the tabulated D call, TRBD1, remains unverified against the DNA. TRBV21-1 is deemed a pseudogene. The CDR3 loop spans 16 amino acids. The CDR3 nucleotides read TGTGCCAGCAGCAAAGGGACGACAGCAAGGGACACTGAAGCTTTCTTT. It codes for CASSKGTTARDTEAFF.

The rearrangement uses TRBV28 and TRBJ2-5; D perhaps matches TRBD2 (6 bases). The CDR3 contains 14 residues. Per the germline V gene, CDR1 is MDHEN and CDR2 is SYDVKM. Between the trimmed V and J ends, which lost 5 bases and 2 bases, there was a span of 12 bases. Here the CDR3 reads CASSDGGTQETQYF. CDR3 DNA: TGTGCCAGCAGTGATGGGGGGACGCAAGAGACCCAGTACTTC.

This clone has just one count. This chain connects TRBV19 to TRBJ2-5, with TRBD1 matching 10 bases. The germline V gene has CDR1 LNHDA and CDR2 SQIVND (reference sequence). This CDR3 spans 17 amino acids. V was pared by 4 bases and J by 0 bases, with 8 bases of the junction left unmatched. In DNA form, the CDR3 reads TGTGCCAGTAGTACGTACGGTGGACAGGGGGACCAAGAGACCCAGTACTTC. Translated: CASSTYGGQGDQETQYF.

The chain joins TRBV7-2 to TRBJ2-1; D uncertain. The CDR3 loop spans 12 amino acids. The germline V gene encodes CDR1 SGHTA and CDR2 FQGNSA. V gave up 1 base and J gave up 9 bases, with 7 bases separating them. DNA for the CDR3: TGTGCCAGCAGCTTAGGAGGCGGTGAGCAGTTCTTC. Residues: CASSLGGGEQFF.

The gene calls are TRBV29-1 and TRBJ2-1, with TRBD2 identical over 8 bases. The CDR3 runs 13 residues. In germline, CDR1 is SQVTM, CDR2 ANQGSEA. Unmatched junction bases numbered 14, after V lost 4 bases and J lost 15 bases. The CDR3 is CSVVFQRERLRFF. The CDR3 nucleotides are TGCAGCGTTGTTTTTCAGCGGGAGCGCCTCAGGTTCTTC.

The chain has TRBV9 and TRBJ2-1; 8 nucleotides line up with TRBD2. The CDR3 covers 14 residues. Germline-derived CDR1 and CDR2 are SGDLS and YYNGEE. Trimming took 4 bases from V and 9 from J; bases not matched to a gene: 9. The CDR3 is CASSLGTRGSEQFF. For the CDR3, the DNA is TGTGCCAGCAGCCTCGGGACTAGAGGGAGTGAGCAGTTCTTC.

The J gene is TRBJ2-7, the V gene TRBV4-1, with a weak D call TRBD1 (5 bases). The CDR3 totals 13 residues. In germline, CDR1 is MGHRA, CDR2 YSYEKL. V was clipped by 9 bases and J by 3 bases, with 15 bases between them. DNA of the CDR3: TGCGCCAGTTCAGGGTCGACGATCTACGAGCAGTACTTC. Amino acid sequence: CASSGSTIYEQYF.

This clone was detected only a few times. The gene calls are TRBV6-6 and TRBJ1-5; 7 bases are shared with TRBD1. The CDR3 totals 14 residues. Germline CDR1 MNHNY, CDR2 SVGAGI (reference sequence). V gave up 6 bases and J gave up 3 bases; unmatched junction bases: 5. The DNA for the CDR3 is TGTGCCAGCAGGGTGACAGGGCTCAATCAGCCCCAGCATTTT. This sequence encodes CASRVTGLNQPQHF.

The chain carries TRBV5-1 and TRBJ2-7, with 9 bases identical to TRBD1. This CDR3 region has 14 residues. Per germline, CDR1 SGHRS and CDR2 YFSETQ. Trimming removed 1 base from V and 3 bases from J; junction bases left unmatched: 2. CDR3 amino acids: CASSLSTGGYEQYF. The CDR3 coding sequence is TGCGCCAGCAGCTTGTCGACAGGGGGCTACGAGCAGTACTTC.

The V call is TRBV11-1, the J call TRBJ2-2; 7 bases are a match to TRBD2. Germline-derived CDR1 and CDR2 are SGHAT and FQDESV (reference sequence). The CDR3 is 15 residues long. V trimming: 5 bases; J trimming: 6 bases; junction bases outside the gene matches: 9. The CDR3 DNA is TGTGCCAGCAGCGTCGCGGGAGCGAGACCCGGGGAGCTGTTTTTT. Amino acids: CASSVAGARPGELFF.

The rearrangement links TRBV10-3 to TRBJ2-7; TRBD2 matches at 10 bases. Germline-derived CDR1 and CDR2 are ENHRY and SYGVKD. The CDR3 contains 14 residues. J gave up 5 bases and V 3 bases, and 4 bases lay outside the gene matches. The CDR3 nucleotides are TGTGCCATCAGTGACAGTGGGACTAGCGACGAGCAGTACTTC. It specifies CAISDSGTSDEQYF.

The chain combines TRBV11-2 with TRBJ2-1; TRBD2 agrees at 10 bases. The CDR3 is 15 residues long. V dropped 1 base and J dropped 6; count of bases not matched to a gene: 3. Per the germline V gene, CDR1 is SGHAT and CDR2 is FQNNGV. CDR3 loop: CASSLALAGGNEQFF. In nucleotides, the CDR3 is TGTGCCAGCAGCTTAGCATTAGCGGGAGGCAATGAGCAGTTCTTC.

The rearrangement uses TRBV2 and TRBJ1-3; 8 positions agree with TRBD1. Germline CDR1 SNHLY, CDR2 FYNNEI. V was clipped by 1 base and J by 4 bases; unmatched bases: 3. CDR3 size: 15 residues. CDR3 protein: CASSEGQGSGNTIYF. In DNA, the CDR3 is TGTGCCAGCAGTGAAGGACAGGGGTCGGGAAACACCATATATTTT.

This clone was picked up one time. CDR3 sequence reads: CASSLSGTGRKETQYF. CDR3 DNA: TGTGCCAGCAGTTTATCCGGGACAGGTCGGAAAGAGACCCAGTACTTC. The chain employs TRBV28 and TRBJ2-5; the match to TRBD1 covers 8 bases. V lost 1 base, J lost 3 bases, and 7 bases stayed unmatched. Germline CDR1 reads MDHEN; CDR2 reads SYDVKM. CDR3 length equals 16 residues.

The CDR3 DNA sequence: TGCGCCAGCAGCCAAGATCTTTTTGGAGTGGATCAGCCCCAGCATTTT. The encoded protein is CASSQDLFGVDQPQHF. V is TRBV4-3 and J is TRBJ1-5; no clear D gene. The germline V and J ends were trimmed by 0 bases and 5 bases, with 14 bases remaining between them. The germline CDR1 and CDR2 sequences are LGHNA and YSLEER. The CDR3 length is 16 residues.

V usage is TRBV4-3 and J usage is TRBJ2-1, with 12 bases that match TRBD2. Germline V CDR1 and CDR2: LGHNA, YSLEER. The CDR3 consists of 19 residues. The trim removed 0 bases at V and 0 bases at J, leaving 6 bases unmatched. This CDR3 is CASSQDRGLAGLSYNEQFF. The CDR3 bases are TGCGCCAGCAGCCAAGATCGAGGACTAGCGGGACTCTCCTACAATGAGCAGTTCTTC.

The chain couples TRBV7-2 to TRBJ2-1, with D maybe TRBD2 (5 bases). V was clipped by 1 base and J by 9 bases, with 16 bases between them. Germline V lookup: CDR1 SGHTA, CDR2 FQGNSA. This CDR3 is built from 15 residues. CDR3 sequence (DNA): TGTGCCAGCAGCTTAGTCGGCGCTGGAGGCAGTGAGCAGTTCTTC. This sequence encodes CASSLVGAGGSEQFF.

The chain is built from TRBV7-9 and TRBJ2-1, with a tentative D call TRBD2 (6 bases). The V end was cut by 5 bases, the J end by 11 bases, with 28 bases between. CDR3 length: 17 residues. The germline V gene encodes CDR1 SEHNR and CDR2 FQNEAQ (reference sequence). CDR3 sequence (DNA): TGTGCCAGCAGCCCGATTATCGGGGGTAGGCGCACTCAGAAGCAGTTCTTC. Protein sequence: CASSPIIGGRRTQKQFF.

J is TRBJ2-4 and V is TRBV5-8; D perhaps matches TRBD1 (5 bases). Trimming pared 4 bases from V and 1 base from J, leaving 15 bases between. Germline values: CDR1 SGHTS, CDR2 YDEGEE. This CDR3 region has 16 residues. CDR3 nucleotide sequence: TGTGCCAGCAGCCCTAATAGGTGGGGCGCCAAAAACATTCAGTACTTC. This sequence encodes CASSPNRWGAKNIQYF.

CDR3 loop: CASSLAGIGTDTQYF. The CDR3 DNA reads as TGCGCCAGCAGCTTGGCAGGGATAGGCACAGATACGCAGTATTTT. The chain recombines TRBV5-1 with TRBJ2-3, with D possibly being TRBD1 (5 bases). Trimming took 0 bases from V and 1 from J, leaving 9 bases between them. The V gene's germline CDR1 is SGHRS and CDR2 YFSETQ. The CDR3 loop spans 15 amino acids.

The V call is TRBV5-1, the J call TRBJ2-1, with D uncertain. CDR1 SGHRS and CDR2 YFSETQ come from the germline V gene. There are 12 residues in the CDR3. The V end was cut by 4 bases, the J end by 9 bases, with 11 bases between. The CDR3 DNA follows: TGCGCCAGCAGCCCGGAGTTCAGTGAGCAGTTCTTC. Its translation: CASSPEFSEQFF.

This clone was picked up one time. This chain uses TRBV11-2 with TRBJ2-5; D uncertain. With 0 bases removed from V and 1 base from J, the gap between germline ends came to 9 bases. This CDR3 comprises 15 residues. CDR1 SGHAT and CDR2 FQNNGV come from the germline V gene. CDR3 amino acids: CASSLDLGTQETQYF. The CDR3 DNA follows: TGTGCCAGCAGCTTAGATTTGGGCACCCAAGAGACCCAGTACTTC.

The rearrangement joins TRBV4-3 to TRBJ1-2, with a weak D call TRBD1 (6 bases). The germline gives CDR1 LGHNA, CDR2 YSLEER. This CDR3 spans 13 amino acids. V gave up 5 bases and J gave up 4 bases, with 11 bases separating them. The CDR3 loop is CASSGDIPYGYTF. CDR3 coding DNA: TGCGCCAGCAGCGGGGACATCCCCTATGGCTACACCTTC.

V usage is TRBV11-2 and J usage is TRBJ2-7; D uncertain. CDR3 length equals 13 residues. Germline V gene data show CDR1 as SGHAT and CDR2 as FQNNGV. Trimming removed 1 base from V and 9 bases from J, with 13 bases in between. The CDR3 here is CASSLGPELRQYF. CDR3 DNA sequence: TGTGCCAGCAGCTTAGGCCCAGAACTAAGGCAGTACTTC. The complete variable domain, with remaining parts taken from reference TRBV11-2 and TRBJ2-7, reads EAGVAQSPRYKIIEKRQSVAFWCNPISGHATLYWYQQILGQGPKLLIQFQNNGVVDDSQLPKDRFSAERLKGVDSTLKIQPAKLEDSAVYLCASSLGPELRQYFGPGTRLTVT.

V is TRBV19 and J is TRBJ2-7; perhaps TRBD2 as D (5 bases). This CDR3 spans 12 amino acids. Germline-derived CDR1 and CDR2 are LNHDA and SQIVND (reference sequence). V lost 5 bases and J lost 5, with 10 bases in between. The CDR3 DNA is TGTGCCAGTAGTTACACGGGAAACGAGCAGTACTTC. This encodes CASSYTGNEQYF.

The chain recombines TRBV6-5 with TRBJ1-1; the D is unclear. There are 14 residues in the CDR3. Per the germline V gene, CDR1 is MNHEY and CDR2 is SVGAGI. V lost 4 bases to trimming and J lost 1 base, with 10 bases between them. The CDR3 coding sequence is TGTGCCAGCAGTTCCGGACTGTGGAACACTGAAGCTTTCTTT. Protein product: CASSSGLWNTEAFF.

The CDR3 DNA follows: TGTGCCAGCAGTTCCTCGGGGGGCTCGTACTCTGAAGCTTTCTTT. This gives the protein CASSSSGGSYSEAFF. The chain uses TRBV28 and TRBJ1-1, with a weak D call TRBD1 (6 bases). V dropped 4 bases and J dropped 6 bases, with 18 bases sitting between them. Germline assignment: CDR1 MDHEN and CDR2 SYDVKM. The CDR3 covers 15 residues.

The chain has TRBV4-3 and TRBJ2-3; 11 nucleotides align to TRBD2. The CDR3 is 16 residues long. CDR1 is LGHNA and CDR2 is YSLEER in the germline V gene. Trimming at V came to 1 base and at J to 0 bases, leaving 0 bases not matched to a gene. The CDR3 DNA is TGCGCCAGCAGCCAAGGGACTAGCGGGAGCACAGATACGCAGTATTTT. Protein sequence: CASSQGTSGSTDTQYF.